The T cell receptor (beta chain) under discussion was sequenced for a study of blood T cells in healthy people across ages. V was clipped by 8 bases and J by 3 bases, with 16 bases between them. This CDR3 spans 13 amino acids. Per the germline V gene, CDR1 is SQVTM and CDR2 is ANQGSEA. Alongside a J-beta primer mix, a sample-barcoded 5' primer served in a second PCR lasting roughly 6 to 11 cycles. TCRdb itself ran the 5' RACE reads through MiXCR, one entry per CDR3 protein. Of about 1 million distinct CDR3 sequences listed, around 27% are singletons. This same sample was also taken into another study, of T cells of mothers and their children. Per that paper: Samples came from a few healthy Caucasian mothers and their six children. Unrelated pairs and related pairs have their TCR recombination output shaped similarly by thymic selection. Unrelated mother-child pairs always had slightly, but never significantly, lower normalized overlap than related pairs.

The sequence came from a girl aged 2 to 10 in good health. The V gene is TRBV29-1, the J gene TRBJ2-5, with D perhaps being TRBD1 or TRBD2 (5 bases each). What was sequenced was blood. The CDR3 loop is CSIIPGPKETQYF. DNA for the CDR3: TGCAGCATTATCCCGGGACCTAAAGAGACCCAGTACTTC.